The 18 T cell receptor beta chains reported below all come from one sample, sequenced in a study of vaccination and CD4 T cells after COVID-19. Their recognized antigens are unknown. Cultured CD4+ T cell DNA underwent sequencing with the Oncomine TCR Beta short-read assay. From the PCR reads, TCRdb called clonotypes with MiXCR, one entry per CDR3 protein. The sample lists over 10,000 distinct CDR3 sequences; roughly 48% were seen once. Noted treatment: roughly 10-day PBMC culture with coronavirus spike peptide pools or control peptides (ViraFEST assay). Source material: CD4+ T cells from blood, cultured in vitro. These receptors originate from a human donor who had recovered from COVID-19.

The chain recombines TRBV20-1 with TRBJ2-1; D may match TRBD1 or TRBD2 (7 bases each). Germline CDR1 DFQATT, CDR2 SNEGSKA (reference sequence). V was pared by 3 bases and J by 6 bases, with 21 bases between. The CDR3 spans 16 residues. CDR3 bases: TGCAGTGCTAGGAAGGCTCGAGCGGGACAGATCAATGAGCAGTTCTTC. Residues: CSARKARAGQINEQFF.

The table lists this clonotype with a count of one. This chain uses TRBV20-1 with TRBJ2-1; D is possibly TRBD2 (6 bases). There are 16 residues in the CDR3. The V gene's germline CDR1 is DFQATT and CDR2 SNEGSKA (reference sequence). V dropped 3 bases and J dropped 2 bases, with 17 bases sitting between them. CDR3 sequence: CSASHTSLQAYNEQFF. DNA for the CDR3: TGCAGTGCTAGCCATACTAGCCTCCAAGCCTACAATGAGCAGTTCTTC.

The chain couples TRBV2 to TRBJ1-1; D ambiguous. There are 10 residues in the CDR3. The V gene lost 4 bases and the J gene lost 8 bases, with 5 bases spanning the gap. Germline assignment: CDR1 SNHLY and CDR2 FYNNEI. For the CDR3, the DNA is TGTGCCAGCAGTGCGAAAGAAGCTTTCTTT. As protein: CASSAKEAFF.

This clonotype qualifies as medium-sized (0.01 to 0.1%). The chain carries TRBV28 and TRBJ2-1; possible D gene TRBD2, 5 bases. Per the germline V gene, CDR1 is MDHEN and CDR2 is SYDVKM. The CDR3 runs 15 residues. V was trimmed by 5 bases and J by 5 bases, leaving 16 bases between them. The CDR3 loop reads CASSPLIEGNNEQFF. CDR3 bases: TGTGCCAGCAGTCCCCTCATAGAGGGCAACAATGAGCAGTTCTTC.

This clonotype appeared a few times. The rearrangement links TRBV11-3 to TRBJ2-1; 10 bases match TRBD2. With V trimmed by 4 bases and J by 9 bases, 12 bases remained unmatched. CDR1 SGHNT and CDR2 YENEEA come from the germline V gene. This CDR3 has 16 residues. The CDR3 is CASSSIDVAGGREQFF. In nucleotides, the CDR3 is TGTGCCAGCAGCTCGATCGATGTAGCGGGAGGACGTGAGCAGTTCTTC.

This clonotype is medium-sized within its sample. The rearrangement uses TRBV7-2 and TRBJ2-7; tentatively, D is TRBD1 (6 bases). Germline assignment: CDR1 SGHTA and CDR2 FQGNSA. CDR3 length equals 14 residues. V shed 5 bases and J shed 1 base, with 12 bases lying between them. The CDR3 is CASSNAGASYEQYF. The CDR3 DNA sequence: TGTGCCAGCAGCAACGCAGGGGCGTCCTACGAGCAGTACTTC.

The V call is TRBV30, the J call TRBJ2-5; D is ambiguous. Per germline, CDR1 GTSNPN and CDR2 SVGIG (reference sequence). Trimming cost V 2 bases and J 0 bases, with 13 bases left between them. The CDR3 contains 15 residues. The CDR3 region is CAWSTQDGYQETQYF. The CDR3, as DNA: TGTGCCTGGAGTACCCAGGACGGATACCAAGAGACCCAGTACTTC.

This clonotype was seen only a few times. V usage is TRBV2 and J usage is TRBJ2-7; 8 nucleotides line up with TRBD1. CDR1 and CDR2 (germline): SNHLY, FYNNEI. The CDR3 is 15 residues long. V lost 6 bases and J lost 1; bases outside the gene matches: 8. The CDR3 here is CASRGAGGISYEQYF. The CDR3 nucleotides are TGTGCCAGCAGGGGGGCAGGGGGCATATCCTACGAGCAGTACTTC. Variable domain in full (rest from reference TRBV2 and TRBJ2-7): EPEVTQTPSHQVTQMGQEVILRCVPISNHLYFYWYRQILGQKVEFLVSFYNNEISEKSEIFDDQFSVERPDGSNFTLKIRSTKLEDSAMYFCASRGAGGISYEQYFGPGTRLTVT.

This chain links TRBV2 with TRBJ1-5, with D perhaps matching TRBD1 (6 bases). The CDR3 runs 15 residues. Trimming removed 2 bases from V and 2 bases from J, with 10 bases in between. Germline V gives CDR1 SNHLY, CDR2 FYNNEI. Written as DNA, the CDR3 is TGTGCCAGCAGTGAAAGGGGGGGCCGCAATCAGCCCCAGCATTTT. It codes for CASSERGGRNQPQHF.

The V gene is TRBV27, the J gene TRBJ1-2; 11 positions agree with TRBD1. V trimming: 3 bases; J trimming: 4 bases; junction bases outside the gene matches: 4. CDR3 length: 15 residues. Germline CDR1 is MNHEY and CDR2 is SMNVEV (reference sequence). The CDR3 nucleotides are TGTGCCAGCAGTTTCCGGGACAGGGGGACCTATGGCTACACCTTC. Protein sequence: CASSFRDRGTYGYTF.

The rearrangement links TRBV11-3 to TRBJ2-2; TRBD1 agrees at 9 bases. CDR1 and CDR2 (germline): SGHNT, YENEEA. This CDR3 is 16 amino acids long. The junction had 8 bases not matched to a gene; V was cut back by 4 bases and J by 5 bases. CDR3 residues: CASSSAGTGRTGELFF. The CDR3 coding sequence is TGTGCCAGCAGCTCCGCCGGGACAGGGCGGACCGGGGAGCTGTTTTTT. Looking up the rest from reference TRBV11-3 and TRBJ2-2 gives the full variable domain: EAGVVQSPRYKIIEKKQPVAFWCNPISGHNTLYWYLQNLGQGPELLIRYENEEAVDDSQLPKDRFSAERLKGVDSTLKIQPAELGDSAVYLCASSSAGTGRTGELFFGEGSRLTVL.

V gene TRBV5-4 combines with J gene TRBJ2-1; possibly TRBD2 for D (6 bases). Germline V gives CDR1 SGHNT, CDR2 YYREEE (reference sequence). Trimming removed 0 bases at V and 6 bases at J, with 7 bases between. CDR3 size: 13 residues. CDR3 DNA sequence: TGTGCCAGCAGCTTGGCCGGGGGCAATGAGCAGTTCTTC. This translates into CASSLAGGNEQFF.

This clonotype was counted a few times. For the CDR3, the DNA is TGTGCCAGCAGTCAACCGGGACAGGGCTCCTACGAGCAGTACTTC. Encoded protein: CASSQPGQGSYEQYF. The rearrangement uses TRBV6-1 and TRBJ2-7; TRBD1 matches at 9 bases. The germline V gene has CDR1 MNHNS and CDR2 SASEGT. The CDR3 has 15 residues. With 5 bases clipped from V and 0 bases from J, the junction kept 5 bases outside the gene matches.

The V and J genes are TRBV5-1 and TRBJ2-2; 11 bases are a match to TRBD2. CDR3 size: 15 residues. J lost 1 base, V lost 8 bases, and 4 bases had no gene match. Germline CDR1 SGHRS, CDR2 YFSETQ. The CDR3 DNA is TGCGCCAGTTGTAGCGGGAGGGTGAACACCGGGGAGCTGTTTTTT. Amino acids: CASCSGRVNTGELFF.

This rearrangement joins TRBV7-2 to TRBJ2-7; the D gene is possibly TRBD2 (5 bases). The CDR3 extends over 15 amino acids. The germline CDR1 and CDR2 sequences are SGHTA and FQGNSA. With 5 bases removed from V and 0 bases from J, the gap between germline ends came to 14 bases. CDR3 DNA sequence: TGTGCCAGCAGCCCGAAACTAGGGATCTCCTACGAGCAGTACTTC. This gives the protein CASSPKLGISYEQYF.

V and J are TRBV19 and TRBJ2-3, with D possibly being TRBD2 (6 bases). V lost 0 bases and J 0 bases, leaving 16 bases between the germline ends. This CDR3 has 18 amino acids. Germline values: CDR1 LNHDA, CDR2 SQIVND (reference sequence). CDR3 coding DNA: TGTGCCAGTAGTATAGATCACTTGCGGCGGGGTAGCACAGATACGCAGTATTTT. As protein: CASSIDHLRRGSTDTQYF.

For the CDR3, the DNA is TGTGCCAGCAGTTTCTCCCCCTTGATTGGGGACTATGGCTACACCTTC. Translating it yields CASSFSPLIGDYGYTF. The J gene is TRBJ1-2, the V gene TRBV27; D not certain. CDR3 length: 16 residues. V dropped 3 bases and J dropped 3 bases, with 17 bases sitting between them. The germline gives CDR1 MNHEY, CDR2 SMNVEV (reference sequence).

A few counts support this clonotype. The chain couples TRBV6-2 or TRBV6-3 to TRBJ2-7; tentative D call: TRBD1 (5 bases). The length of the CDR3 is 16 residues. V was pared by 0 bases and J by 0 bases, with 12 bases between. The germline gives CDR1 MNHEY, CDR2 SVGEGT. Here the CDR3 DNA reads TGTGCCAGCAGTTACTCCTGGGGCAGCTTCTCCTACGAGCAGTACTTC. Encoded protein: CASSYSWGSFSYEQYF.